The 17 T cell receptor beta chains below come from one sample, sequenced in a study of PD-L1 blockade in urothelial cancer. Assay used: immunoSEQ multiplex PCR; TCRdb lists only in-frame clones, some missing. The table includes tens of thousands of clones, about 83% detected once. This sample's time point: pretreatment peripheral blood. Sequencing used PBMCs, obtained around atezolizumab (anti-PD-L1) treatment. The receptors were gathered from a man between 60 and 75 years old with urothelial cancer.

The CDR3 is CASTPRGQGAYEQYF. CDR3 DNA: TGTGCCAGCACCCCTAGGGGACAGGGGGCCTACGAGCAGTACTTC. The rearrangement links TRBV6-6 to TRBJ2-7; 11 nucleotides line up with TRBD1. The CDR3 covers 15 residues. CDR1 is MNHNY and CDR2 is SVGAGI in the germline V gene (reference sequence). With V trimmed by 7 bases and J by 2 bases, 7 bases remained unmatched.

The CDR3 bases are TGTGCCAGCAGCTTAGCAGGGCCGGGAAAAGAGACCCAGTACTTC. This translates into CASSLAGPGKETQYF. This chain connects TRBV7-9 to TRBJ2-5; D might be TRBD2 (5 bases). This CDR3 is built from 15 residues. Germline values: CDR1 SEHNR, CDR2 FQNEAQ (reference sequence). Trimming took 0 bases from V and 3 from J, leaving 11 bases between them.

The V gene is TRBV7-8, the J gene TRBJ2-1; TRBD2 agrees at 9 bases. V gave up 3 bases and J gave up 7 bases; unmatched junction bases: 4. Germline V CDR1 and CDR2: SGHVS, FQNEAQ. This CDR3 is 14 amino acids long. This CDR3 reads CASSLGLAWNEQFF. The CDR3 DNA reads as TGTGCCAGCAGCTTGGGACTAGCCTGGAATGAGCAGTTCTTC. The full variable domain, its missing parts supplied by reference TRBV7-8 and TRBJ2-1, is GAGVSQSPRYKVAKRGQDVALRCDPISGHVSLFWYQQALGQGPEFLTYFQNEAQLDKSGLPSDRFFAERPEGSVSTLKIQRTQQEDSAVYLCASSLGLAWNEQFFGPGTRLTVL.

In regard to this clone: The junction differs from germline at one of its ends, possibly a read error. The chain carries TRBV5-6 and TRBJ1-2; TRBD1 might be the D (6 bases). The CDR3 covers 16 residues. The germline V gene has CDR1 SGHDT and CDR2 YYEEEE. The DNA for the CDR3 is TGTGCCAGCACCCCCCAGGGGCTCCCACCTAATTATGGCTACACCTTC. Translated, it gives CASTPQGLPPNYGYTF.

This chain links TRBV6-1 with TRBJ1-1; 7 bases match TRBD1. The V and J ends lost 6 bases and 5 bases, in that order; junction bases with no gene match: 9. In germline, CDR1 is MNHNS, CDR2 SASEGT. The CDR3 loop spans 14 amino acids. The CDR3 here is CASRPTGAWTEAFF. In nucleotides, the CDR3 is TGTGCCAGCAGACCTACAGGGGCATGGACTGAAGCTTTCTTT.

This clone was recorded once. J is TRBJ1-1 and V is TRBV6-1, with 7 bases identical to TRBD1. J was trimmed by 1 base and V by 6 bases; bases with no gene match: 2. This CDR3 has 13 amino acids. Germline values: CDR1 MNHNS, CDR2 SASEGT. The CDR3 DNA reads TGTGCCAGCAGGTACAGGGGGAACACTGAAGCTTTCTTT. Translated, it gives CASRYRGNTEAFF.

The rearrangement joins TRBV14 to TRBJ2-2; TRBD1 might be the D (6 bases). The CDR3 is 16 residues long. CDR1 is SGHDN and CDR2 is FVKESK in the germline V gene. V shed 1 base and J shed 6 bases, with 15 bases lying between them. CDR3 residues: CASSQGTAIRAGELFF. The CDR3 coding sequence is TGTGCCAGCAGCCAAGGGACAGCTATTCGGGCCGGGGAGCTGTTTTTT.

This clone was seen a handful of times. The chain has TRBV7-3 and TRBJ1-6; D not resolved. Germline values: CDR1 SGHTA, CDR2 FQGTGA. Trimming pared 4 bases from V and 10 bases from J, leaving 11 bases between. This CDR3 is 13 amino acids long. DNA of the CDR3: TGTGCCAGCAGCTCAGTACAAAAATCACCCCTCCACTTT. Its translation is CASSSVQKSPLHF.

The chain links TRBV30 to TRBJ2-4, with 7 bases lining up with TRBD2. This CDR3 has 15 residues. V shed 0 bases, J shed 7 bases, and the junction held 9 bases outside the gene matches. Germline CDR1 is GTSNPN and CDR2 is SVGIG (reference sequence). CDR3 sequence reads: CAWSVQVSGGNIQYF. The DNA of the CDR3 is TGTGCCTGGAGTGTCCAAGTCTCCGGGGGGAACATTCAGTACTTC.

The chain recombines TRBV5-6 with TRBJ2-5, with 12 bases identical to TRBD1. The germline CDR1 and CDR2 sequences are SGHDT and YYEEEE. CDR3 size: 18 residues. Trimming at V came to 0 bases and at J to 5 bases, leaving 11 bases not matched to a gene. The DNA for the CDR3 is TGTGCCAGCAGCTTGGGGCCGGGACAGGGGGCCCCCGGTGAGACCCAGTACTTC. Its protein product is CASSLGPGQGAPGETQYF.

The V call is TRBV6-5, the J call TRBJ2-3, with D possibly TRBD2 on 6 matching bases. With 6 bases removed from V and 1 base from J, the gap between germline ends came to 11 bases. The CDR3 spans 14 residues. In germline, CDR1 is MNHEY, CDR2 SVGAGI. This chain's CDR3 is CASRRDSRTDTQYF. As DNA, the CDR3 is TGTGCCAGCAGGCGGGACTCCCGCACAGATACGCAGTATTTT.

This chain joins TRBV6-6 and TRBJ2-7; 7 nucleotides match TRBD1. J lost 2 bases, V lost 6 bases, and 10 bases had no gene match. Germline CDR1 reads MNHNY; CDR2 reads SVGAGI (reference sequence). CDR3 length equals 15 residues. CDR3 sequence: CASSLGSGGPYEQYF. The CDR3 nucleotides read TGTGCCAGCAGCTTGGGGTCAGGGGGACCCTACGAGCAGTACTTC.

The chain combines TRBV5-1 with TRBJ2-5; D ambiguous. The germline gives CDR1 SGHRS, CDR2 YFSETQ. The CDR3 sequence is 12 residues long. Trimming cost V 2 bases and J 4 bases, with 6 bases left between them. The CDR3 loop reads CASSFERETQYF. CDR3 DNA sequence: TGCGCCAGCAGCTTCGAGAGAGAGACCCAGTACTTC. The full variable domain, completed using reference TRBV5-1 and TRBJ2-5, is KAGVTQTPRYLIKTRGQQVTLSCSPISGHRSVSWYQQTPGQGLQFLFEYFSETQRNKGNFPGRFSGRQFSNSRSEMNVSTLELGDSALYLCASSFERETQYFGPGTRLLVL.

This chain's CDR3 is CASSSPDRGDYGYTF. The CDR3 DNA reads as TGTGCCAGCAGTTCTCCGGACAGGGGAGACTATGGCTACACCTTC. This chain uses TRBV28 with TRBJ1-2, with TRBD1 matching over 9 bases. V lost 4 bases to trimming and J lost 3 bases; unmatched junction nucleotides: 6. This CDR3 region has 15 residues. CDR1 is MDHEN and CDR2 is SYDVKM in the germline V gene.

The chain couples TRBV19 to TRBJ2-1, with 13 bases matching TRBD2. J was trimmed by 9 bases and V by 4 bases; bases with no gene match: 12. The CDR3 is 17 residues long. Germline CDR1 is LNHDA and CDR2 is SQIVND (reference sequence). The CDR3 is CASSRLPGLAGSGEQFF. CDR3 DNA sequence: TGTGCCAGTAGTAGGCTACCGGGACTAGCGGGATCGGGTGAGCAGTTCTTC.

The sample holds a few counts of this clone. The chain is built from TRBV7-8 and TRBJ2-7; D unresolved. V was pared by 2 bases and J by 3 bases, with 8 bases between. CDR1 is SGHVS, CDR2 FQNEAQ, per germline. CDR3 size: 13 residues. The CDR3 region is CASSLSGLYEQYF. CDR3 sequence (DNA): TGTGCCAGCAGCTTATCTGGCCTCTACGAGCAGTACTTC.

J is TRBJ2-3 and V is TRBV9; TRBD2 matches at 14 bases. CDR1 is SGDLS, CDR2 YYNGEE, per germline. The CDR3 totals 19 residues. V was clipped by 3 bases and J by 1 base; unmatched bases: 10. The CDR3 sequence: CASSARGTSGRIRTDTQYF. As DNA, the CDR3 is TGTGCCAGCAGCGCCCGAGGGACTAGCGGGAGAATTCGCACAGATACGCAGTATTTT.